The present T cell receptor (beta chain) was sequenced within a study of blood T cell repertoires in COVID-19 (dated by TCRdb to 2020 to 2021). For context, the study as a whole: The collaborator samples originated in the United States, Italy and Spain and spanned the acute and convalescent phases of COVID-19. The prospective study material was composed of cDNA or gDNA derived from T cells, B-cell-depleted T cells, or PBMCs. Subjects who had been exposed to COVID-19, were actively infected with it, or had recovered from it provided the deeply sampled blood TCRbeta repertoires that made up the dataset. The repertoires were released in a freely available public database intended as a resource for research on the immune response to SARS-CoV-2. Samples came from the ongoing ImmuneRACE study (first 160 participants) plus 1,254 subjects from 6 global collaborators. Sample metadata almost always included a de-identified subject ID, COVID-19 status, age in years and sex. Where available, HLA class I and class II types were taken from metadata supplied by the sample provider and were not determined by assay-based typing. What the research found in general, with its limitations: How much clinical and demographic metadata was included differed by source and by participant, and the metadata was provided uncurated.

V and J are truncated by 5 bases and 2 bases respectively, leaving an intervening sequence of 13 bases. The germline V gene provides CDR1 SGHAT and CDR2 FQNNGV. The CDR3 numbers 14 residues from cysteine through phenylalanine. Kept here is only the CDR3 DNA, which spans 42 bases and is read in frame from base 1. With regard to this clone: The target of this receptor is not known. It has no much larger one-base neighbor in the sample; base qualities were not kept.

The immunoSEQ Assay, a bias-controlled multiplex PCR, was used to amplify TCRbeta CDR3 regions from genomic DNA. From the authors' description of their analysis: The number of nucleated cells in each sample was estimated by amplification of reference gene primers within the assay. Sequence reads were collapsed and filtered to measure the absolute abundance of every unique TCRbeta CDR3 rearrangement. For each sample, productive Simpson clonality was calculated as the square root of Simpson's diversity index across productive rearrangements. TCRdb obtained this table from immuneACCESS and retained in-frame rearrangements with V and J assigned. These tables miss some clones; where compared with another copy, unresolved V genes account for less than half of the shortfall, and the remainder is unexplained. D and trimming were read from the DNA, whereas the V and J calls and clone size are those reported in that table. The sample table records some 210,000 clones; approximately 81% of these occur just once. The ten largest account for less than 20% of the sample.

Whole blood was collected in K2EDTA tubes by collaborating institutions according to the institutions' own protocols. For TCRbeta analysis, collaborator samples were shipped as frozen whole blood, as isolated PBMCs, or as DNA extracted from either sample type. Sequenced sample: peripheral blood. This TCR was sampled from a human donor in a cohort sampled during active COVID-19. The rearrangement combines TRBV11-2 with TRBJ2-7; a confident D gene designation cannot be given. The CDR3 protein: CASSLTAGAYEQYF. The nucleotide sequence is given as TGTGCCAGCAGCCTGACTGCTGGCGCCTACGAGCAGTACTTC. With the portions outside the CDR3 filled from the reference TRBV11-2 and TRBJ2-7 genes, the complete variable region becomes EAGVAQSPRYKIIEKRQSVAFWCNPISGHATLYWYQQILGQGPKLLIQFQNNGVVDDSQLPKDRFSAERLKGVDSTLKIQPAKLEDSAVYLCASSLTAGAYEQYFGPGTRLTVT.